A single sample gave rise to the 27 T cell receptor beta chains below, sequenced in a study of PD-L1 blockade in urothelial cancer. Repertoires were generated with immunoSEQ multiplex PCR, while TCRdb's copy carries only in-frame clones and drops some. Counted here are about 32,000 clones, around 87% occurring once; the ten biggest clones make up approximately 4%. Material: PBMCs, obtained around atezolizumab (anti-PD-L1) treatment. The receptors were sampled from a man aged 50 or older with urothelial cancer.

J is TRBJ1-3 and V is TRBV5-4; D is uncertain. Germline V lookup: CDR1 SGHNT, CDR2 YYREEE (reference sequence). Between the trimmed V and J ends, which lost 0 bases and 4 bases, there was a span of 8 bases. The CDR3 loop spans 14 amino acids. The CDR3 sequence is CASSLVGGGNTIYF. In DNA, the CDR3 is TGTGCCAGCAGCTTGGTGGGAGGCGGAAACACCATATATTTT.

This clone was recorded a few times. V is TRBV2 and J is TRBJ1-6, with D perhaps matching TRBD1 (6 bases). The length of the CDR3 is 14 residues. The V gene lost 1 base and the J gene lost 9 bases, with 10 bases spanning the gap. The germline CDR1 and CDR2 sequences are SNHLY and FYNNEI. CDR3 loop: CASSEGGRSSPLHF. The CDR3, as DNA: TGTGCCAGCAGTGAAGGGGGGCGAAGTTCACCCCTCCACTTT.

The V call is TRBV28, the J call TRBJ1-4; D possibly corresponds to TRBD1 (6 bases). The CDR3 totals 13 residues. Deletions cut 8 bases from V and 6 bases from J, with 13 bases between. CDR1 is MDHEN and CDR2 is SYDVKM in the germline V gene. For the CDR3, the DNA is TGTGCCAGCCAAAAGGGGGGGGATGAAAAACTGTTTTTT. Residues: CASQKGGDEKLFF.

The V and J genes are TRBV7-2 and TRBJ1-5; D might be TRBD1 (6 bases). The CDR3 is made up of 15 amino acids. Trimming stripped 1 base from V and 6 bases from J, with 13 bases between. From germline, CDR1 is SGHTA and CDR2 FQGNSA. DNA of the CDR3: TGTGCCAGCAGCTTAGGGAACAGAGGGGGTCAGCCCCAGCATTTT. Amino acids: CASSLGNRGGQPQHF.

This chain links TRBV19 with TRBJ2-1; tentatively, D is TRBD1 (6 bases). The CDR3 covers 15 residues. CDR1 LNHDA and CDR2 SQIVND come from the germline V gene (reference sequence). V was shortened by 7 bases and J by 6 bases, with 19 bases between the two germline ends. In DNA form, the CDR3 reads TGTGCCAGTATGTTGGACCGGACAGTGCCCAATGAGCAGTTCTTC. It yields the protein CASMLDRTVPNEQFF.

V gene TRBV7-6 combines with J gene TRBJ2-1; tentative D call: TRBD2 (6 bases). The V end lost 2 bases, the J end lost 10 bases, and 18 bases lay between the germline ends. This CDR3 is built from 15 residues. Per the germline V gene, CDR1 is SGHVS and CDR2 is FNYEAQ. CDR3 DNA sequence: TGTGCCAGCAGCTTAAGGTCCTTAGGCGGGAAGGAGCAGTTCTTC. It translates to CASSLRSLGGKEQFF.

To note about this clone: Its ends do not fully match the called genes, so a read error is possible. The DNA of the CDR3 is TGTGCTAGCAGCCAAGGACTGGGAAACACCATATATTTT. Its translation: CASSQGLGNTIYF. The V and J genes are TRBV7-7 and TRBJ1-3; D is uncertain. CDR3 size: 13 residues. Germline lookup yields CDR1 SSHAT and CDR2 FNYEAQ (reference sequence). The full variable domain, completed using reference TRBV7-7 and TRBJ1-3, is GAGVSQSPRYKVTKRGQDVTLRCDPISSHATLYWYQQALGQGPEFLTYFNYEAQPDKSGLPSDRFSAERPEGSISTLTIQRTEQRDSAMYRCASSQGLGNTIYFGEGSWLTVV.

This chain uses TRBV14 with TRBJ2-7, with 10 bases aligning to TRBD1. J gave up 2 bases and V 1 base, and 2 bases lay outside the gene matches. In germline, CDR1 is SGHDN, CDR2 FVKESK. CDR3 length: 15 residues. The CDR3 protein is CASSQAGTGAYEQYF. CDR3 DNA: TGTGCCAGCAGCCAAGCCGGGACAGGGGCCTACGAGCAGTACTTC.

In the case of this clone: At the DNA level, this CDR3 is encoded by other sequences in the same sample as well. The rearrangement uses TRBV5-1 and TRBJ1-2, with D maybe TRBD1 (6 bases). Germline values: CDR1 SGHRS, CDR2 YFSETQ. The CDR3 runs 12 residues. Trimming shortened V by 2 bases and J by 8 bases, and 10 bases separated the two germline ends. The CDR3 nucleotides are TGCGCCAGCAGCTTTGGGGGCGGGGGCTACACCTTC. Encoded protein: CASSFGGGGYTF.

V is TRBV27 and J is TRBJ2-1; 10 nucleotides line up with TRBD2. This CDR3 is 16 amino acids long. In germline, CDR1 is MNHEY, CDR2 SMNVEV (reference sequence). Trimming at V came to 3 bases and at J to 4 bases, leaving 6 bases not matched to a gene. The chain's CDR3 is CASSFLVAGGYNEQFF. For the CDR3, the DNA is TGTGCCAGCAGTTTTCTTGTAGCGGGAGGATACAATGAGCAGTTCTTC.

The CDR3 protein is CASSPRRPSTDTQYF. CDR3 bases: TGTGCCAGCAGCCCTAGGAGACCGAGCACAGATACGCAGTATTTT. The V call is TRBV28, the J call TRBJ2-3; D unresolved. V lost 6 bases, J lost 0 bases, and 13 bases lay in between. Looked up from germline, CDR1 is MDHEN and CDR2 is SYDVKM. The CDR3 is made up of 15 amino acids.

The gene calls are TRBV7-2 and TRBJ2-7; 9 bases match TRBD1. This CDR3 has 15 residues. Germline V gene lookup returns CDR1 SGHTA and CDR2 FQGNSA. Trimming took 5 bases from V and 4 from J; bases not matched to a gene: 9. CDR3 residues: CASSPEQGARYEQYF. Written as DNA, the CDR3 is TGTGCCAGCAGCCCCGAACAGGGGGCGCGATACGAGCAGTACTTC.

The CDR3, as DNA: TGTGCCAGCAGTCCAGGGGGCTTTAGCAAAAACATTCAGTACTTC. Its protein is CASSPGGFSKNIQYF. The chain carries TRBV5-6 and TRBJ2-4; 8 bases are a match to TRBD1. The germline V gene has CDR1 SGHDT and CDR2 YYEEEE. This CDR3 is built from 15 residues. J gave up 3 bases and V 5 bases, and 7 bases lay outside the gene matches. The whole variable domain, filled in from reference TRBV5-6 and TRBJ2-4, reads DAGVTQSPTHLIKTRGQQVTLRCSPKSGHDTVSWYQQALGQGPQFIFQYYEEEERQRGNFPDRFSGHQFPNYSSELNVNALLLGDSALYLCASSPGGFSKNIQYFGAGTRLSVL.

The chain joins TRBV29-1 to TRBJ1-1; maybe TRBD1 (6 bases). Germline values: CDR1 SQVTM, CDR2 ANQGSEA. Trimming cost V 7 bases and J 1 base, with 10 bases left between them. The CDR3 length is 12 residues. Written as DNA, the CDR3 is TGCAGCGGCGGACAGAAGAACACTGAAGCTTTCTTT. This sequence encodes CSGGQKNTEAFF.

The chain employs TRBV7-7 and TRBJ2-7, with 8 bases fitting TRBD1. The CDR3 totals 15 residues. CDR1 and CDR2 from the germline V gene are SSHAT and FNYEAQ (reference sequence). The V and J ends lost 5 bases and 3 bases, in that order; junction bases with no gene match: 9. The CDR3 bases are TGTGCCAGCAGCCCCGGACAGGGATCGAACTACGAGCAGTACTTC. As protein: CASSPGQGSNYEQYF.

The chain is built from TRBV25-1 and TRBJ2-3, with D possibly matching TRBD2 (5 bases). The CDR3 extends over 17 amino acids. CDR1 MGHDK and CDR2 SYGVNS come from the germline V gene. Trimming stripped 0 bases from V and 0 bases from J, with 13 bases between. CDR3 DNA sequence: TGTGCCAGCAGTGAATATCTTTCGGGAACTAGCACAGATACGCAGTATTTT. The encoded protein is CASSEYLSGTSTDTQYF.

The chain couples TRBV5-1 to TRBJ2-7, with 7 bases matching TRBD1. V dropped 0 bases and J dropped 5; count of bases not matched to a gene: 5. CDR1 is SGHRS and CDR2 is YFSETQ in the germline V gene. The CDR3 has 14 residues. This CDR3 reads CASSLEGAGNEQYF. The CDR3 DNA reads TGCGCCAGCAGCTTGGAGGGGGCTGGAAACGAGCAGTACTTC.

The CDR3 sequence is CASSFLAGGQDTQYF. The CDR3 region has the DNA TGTGCCAGCAGTTTCCTAGCGGGAGGACAGGATACGCAGTATTTT. This chain joins TRBV27 and TRBJ2-3; 11 positions match TRBD2. Germline CDR1 MNHEY, CDR2 SMNVEV (reference sequence). V lost 3 bases, J lost 6 bases, and 5 bases stayed unmatched. The CDR3 is 15 residues long.

V and J are TRBV11-3 and TRBJ1-1, with D perhaps matching TRBD1 (5 bases). This CDR3 has 14 amino acids. Germline CDR1 SGHNT, CDR2 YENEEA. V was shortened by 3 bases and J by 1 base, with 9 bases between the two germline ends. CDR3 sequence (DNA): TGTGCCAGCAGCTTCCAGGGCAAGAACACTGAAGCTTTCTTT. It specifies CASSFQGKNTEAFF.

The chain links TRBV5-1 to TRBJ1-1; no firm D call. CDR3 length: 13 amino acids. V was cut by 1 base and J by 6 bases, with 10 bases left in between. The germline gives CDR1 SGHRS, CDR2 YFSETQ. CDR3 residues: CASSLSLSAEAFF. CDR3 DNA: TGCGCCAGCAGCTTGAGCTTGAGTGCTGAAGCTTTCTTT.

V is TRBV6-5 and J is TRBJ2-2, with D possibly TRBD2 on 6 matching bases. Looked up from germline, CDR1 is MNHEY and CDR2 is SVGAGI. V was shortened by 7 bases and J by 6 bases, with 6 bases between the two germline ends. The CDR3 covers 11 residues. For the CDR3, the DNA is TGTGCCAGCACGGGGGCCGGGGAGCTGTTTTTT. It encodes CASTGAGELFF.

The gene calls are TRBV10-3 and TRBJ2-1; 7 nucleotides match TRBD1. CDR1 is ENHRY, CDR2 SYGVKD, per germline. The CDR3 loop spans 13 amino acids. Trimming cost V 11 bases and J 6 bases; bases outside gene matches: 10. In DNA form, the CDR3 reads TGTGCCCAGAGTAGGGGGCGTATCAATGAGCAGTTCTTC. This translates into CAQSRGRINEQFF.

The V and J genes are TRBV2 and TRBJ1-3; no clear D gene. CDR1 is SNHLY, CDR2 FYNNEI, per germline. Trimming stripped 3 bases from V and 0 bases from J, with 9 bases between. CDR3 length equals 15 residues. The CDR3 sequence: CASSEAVISGNTIYF. The CDR3 nucleotides are TGTGCCAGCAGTGAGGCGGTCATCTCTGGAAACACCATATATTTT.

The chain couples TRBV28 to TRBJ2-1; D is possibly TRBD2 (6 bases). Trimming pared 7 bases from V and 15 bases from J, leaving 10 bases between. CDR1 is MDHEN, CDR2 SYDVKM, per germline. The CDR3 runs to 9 residues. CDR3: CASTLRGFF. CDR3 DNA sequence: TGTGCCAGCACCCTGCGGGGGTTCTTC. Full variable domain (remainder filled in from reference TRBV28 and TRBJ2-1): DVKVTQSSRYLVKRTGEKVFLECVQDMDHENMFWYRQDPGLGLRLIYFSYDVKMKEKGDIPEGYSVSREKKERFSLILESASTNQTSMYLCASTLRGFFGPGTRLTVL.

This clone was seen only once. This chain joins TRBV6-5 and TRBJ2-1; D gene unclear. This CDR3 contains 15 residues. Trimming pared 2 bases from V and 4 bases from J, leaving 12 bases between. CDR1 is MNHEY, CDR2 SVGAGI, per germline. CDR3: CASSYGQERYNEQFF. The CDR3 DNA sequence: TGTGCCAGCAGTTACGGGCAGGAAAGGTACAATGAGCAGTTCTTC.

This clone was observed a single time. J is TRBJ2-7 and V is TRBV21-1; TRBD1 reflects the table's D call only, with no check against the DNA. TRBV21-1 counts as a pseudogene. The CDR3 totals 13 residues. CDR3 loop: CASSKDRGYEQYF. The DNA for the CDR3 is TGTGCCAGCAGCAAGGACAGGGGTTACGAGCAGTACTTC.

The chain is built from TRBV7-6 and TRBJ1-6; the match to TRBD1 covers 8 bases. This CDR3 region has 15 residues. Germline V gives CDR1 SGHVS, CDR2 FNYEAQ. Trimming cost V 1 base and J 8 bases; bases outside gene matches: 4. Written as DNA, the CDR3 is TGTGCCAGCAGCTTAGGGACAGGGCTCCATTCACCCCTCCACTTT. Translation gives CASSLGTGLHSPLHF.